These 8 T cell receptor beta chains came from one sample sequenced in a study of cytotoxic CD8 clonotypes in ibrutinib-treated CLL. Repertoires were generated with immunoSEQ multiplex PCR, while TCRdb's copy carries only in-frame clones and drops some. The sample holds 270,000 or so clones, approximately 79% seen once. Here the sequenced sample was PBMCs, taken at disease progression, from a patient treated with ibrutinib. The receptors come from a human donor with chronic lymphocytic leukemia.

This rearrangement joins TRBV6-5 to TRBJ2-5, with TRBD1 matching over 9 bases. The V gene end was trimmed by 8 bases and the J gene end by 7 bases; junction bases not matched to a gene: 8. In germline, CDR1 is MNHEY, CDR2 SVGAGI. The CDR3 is made up of 13 amino acids. The DNA for the CDR3 is TGTGCCAGCGTTGGACAGGGGTTGAGGACCCAGTACTTC. This translates into CASVGQGLRTQYF.

The genes are TRBV4-3 and TRBJ1-4, with D perhaps TRBD1 (5 bases). The CDR3 extends over 18 amino acids. V lost 3 bases to trimming and J lost 7 bases, with 24 bases between them. Germline values: CDR1 LGHNA, CDR2 YSLEER. The CDR3 nucleotides are TGCGCCAGCAGCCATAGACGGCTTGGGGCTTGGGGTAGTGAAAAACTGTTTTTT. The encoded protein is CASSHRRLGAWGSEKLFF.

This chain joins TRBV28 and TRBJ2-1; 9 bases align to TRBD2. J lost 5 bases, V lost 6 bases, and 8 bases had no gene match. Per germline, CDR1 MDHEN and CDR2 SYDVKM. This CDR3 has 15 residues. CDR3: CASSNQLAGDNEQFF. The CDR3, as DNA: TGTGCCAGCAGCAACCAACTAGCGGGTGACAATGAGCAGTTCTTC. Filled out from reference TRBV28 and TRBJ2-1, the complete variable domain reads DVKVTQSSRYLVKRTGEKVFLECVQDMDHENMFWYRQDPGLGLRLIYFSYDVKMKEKGDIPEGYSVSREKKERFSLILESASTNQTSMYLCASSNQLAGDNEQFFGPGTRLTVL.

The chain is built from TRBV7-2 and TRBJ2-7; 10 nucleotides align to TRBD2. Unmatched junction bases numbered 5, after V lost 2 bases and J lost 1 base. CDR3 length equals 16 residues. Germline assignment: CDR1 SGHTA and CDR2 FQGNSA. CDR3 sequence reads: CASSLKGLATSYEQYF. The DNA for the CDR3 is TGTGCCAGCAGCTTAAAGGGACTAGCGACTTCCTACGAGCAGTACTTC.

There are a few counts of this clone. V gene TRBV19 combines with J gene TRBJ1-1, with TRBD1 as a possible D gene (5 bases). V was cut by 5 bases and J by 1 base, with 14 bases left in between. Germline values: CDR1 LNHDA, CDR2 SQIVND (reference sequence). The CDR3 has 15 amino acids. CDR3 coding DNA: TGTGCCAGTAGTCCCACCGGGGGGGGGAACACTGAAGCTTTCTTT. It translates to CASSPTGGGNTEAFF.

The chain combines TRBV7-2 with TRBJ1-2, with D perhaps matching TRBD1 (6 bases). The germline V gene has CDR1 SGHTA and CDR2 FQGNSA. The V end lost 3 bases, the J end lost 4 bases, and 12 bases lay between the germline ends. This CDR3 spans 14 amino acids. The DNA of the CDR3 is TGTGCCAGCAGCTTCAGGGGATTCCTCTATGGCTACACCTTC. Its translation is CASSFRGFLYGYTF.

The gene calls are TRBV18 and TRBJ2-7; 7 nucleotides agree with TRBD1. The junction had 0 bases not matched to a gene; V was cut back by 0 bases and J by 1 base. Germline CDR1 reads KGHSH; CDR2 reads LQKENI. This CDR3 region has 14 residues. For the CDR3, the DNA is TGTGCCAGCTCACCACCGGGACAGTCCTACGAGCAGTACTTC. It specifies CASSPPGQSYEQYF.

V is TRBV2 and J is TRBJ2-1; TRBD2 aligns across 16 bases. V lost 2 bases, J lost 6 bases, and 10 bases stayed unmatched. This CDR3 is 19 amino acids long. Germline lookup yields CDR1 SNHLY and CDR2 FYNNEI. CDR3 amino acids: CASSESPGTSGRAINEQFF. CDR3 nucleotide sequence: TGTGCCAGCAGTGAAAGCCCCGGGACTAGCGGGAGGGCGATCAATGAGCAGTTCTTC. The whole variable domain, remainder taken from reference TRBV2 and TRBJ2-1, is EPEVTQTPSHQVTQMGQEVILRCVPISNHLYFYWYRQILGQKVEFLVSFYNNEISEKSEIFDDQFSVERPDGSNFTLKIRSTKLEDSAMYFCASSESPGTSGRAINEQFFGPGTRLTVL.